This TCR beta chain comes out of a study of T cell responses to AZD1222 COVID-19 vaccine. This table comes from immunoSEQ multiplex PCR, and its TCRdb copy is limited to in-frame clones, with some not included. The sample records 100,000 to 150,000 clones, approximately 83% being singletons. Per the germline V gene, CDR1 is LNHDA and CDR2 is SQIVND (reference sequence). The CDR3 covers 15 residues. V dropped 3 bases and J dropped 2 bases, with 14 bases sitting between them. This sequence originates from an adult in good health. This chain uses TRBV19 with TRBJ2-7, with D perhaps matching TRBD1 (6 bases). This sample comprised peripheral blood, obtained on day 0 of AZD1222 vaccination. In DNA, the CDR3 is TGTGCCAGTAGTATGGGGGCAGTCCTTCCCTACGAGCAGTACTTC. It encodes CASSMGAVLPYEQYF.